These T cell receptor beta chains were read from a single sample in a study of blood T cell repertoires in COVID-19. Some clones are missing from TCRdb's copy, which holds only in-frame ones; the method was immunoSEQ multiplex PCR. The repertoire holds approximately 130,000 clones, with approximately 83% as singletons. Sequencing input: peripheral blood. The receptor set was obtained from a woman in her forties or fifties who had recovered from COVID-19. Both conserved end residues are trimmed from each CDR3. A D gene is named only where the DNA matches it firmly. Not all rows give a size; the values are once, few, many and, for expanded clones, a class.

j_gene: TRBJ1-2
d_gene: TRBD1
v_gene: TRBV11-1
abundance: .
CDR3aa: ASSPADRAKGYT

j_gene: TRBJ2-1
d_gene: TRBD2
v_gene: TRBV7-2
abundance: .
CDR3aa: ASSLQSQVAGGRYNEQF

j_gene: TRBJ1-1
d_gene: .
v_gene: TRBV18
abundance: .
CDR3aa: ASSPLSERSTEAF

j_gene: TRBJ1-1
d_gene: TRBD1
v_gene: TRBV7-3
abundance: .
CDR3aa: ASSPGQGAEAF

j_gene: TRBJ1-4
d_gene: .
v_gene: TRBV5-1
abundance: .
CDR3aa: ASSPGDNEKLF

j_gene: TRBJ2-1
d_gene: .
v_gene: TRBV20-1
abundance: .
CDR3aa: SARVNNEQF

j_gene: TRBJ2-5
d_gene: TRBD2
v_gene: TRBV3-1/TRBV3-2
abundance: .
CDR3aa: ASSQDLGTSATWGETQY

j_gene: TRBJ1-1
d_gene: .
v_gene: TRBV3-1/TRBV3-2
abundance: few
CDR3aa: ASSPSGPNTEAF

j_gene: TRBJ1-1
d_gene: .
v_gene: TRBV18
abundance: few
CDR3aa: ASSLQGTEAF

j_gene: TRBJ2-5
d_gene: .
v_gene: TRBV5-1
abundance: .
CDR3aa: ASSPNQETQY

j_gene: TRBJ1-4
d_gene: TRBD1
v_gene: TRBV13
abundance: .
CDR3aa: ASSPGTGEKLF

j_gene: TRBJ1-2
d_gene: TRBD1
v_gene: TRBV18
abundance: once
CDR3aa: ASSPGLGQGDYGYT

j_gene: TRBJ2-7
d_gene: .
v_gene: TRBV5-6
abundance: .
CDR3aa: ASSPDEQY

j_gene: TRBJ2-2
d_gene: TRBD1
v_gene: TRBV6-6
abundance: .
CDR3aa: ASSPVGQLTGELF

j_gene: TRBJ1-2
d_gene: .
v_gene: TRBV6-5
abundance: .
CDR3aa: ASRSSVYGYT

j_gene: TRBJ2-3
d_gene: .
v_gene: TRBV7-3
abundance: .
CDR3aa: ASSSGLASTDTQY

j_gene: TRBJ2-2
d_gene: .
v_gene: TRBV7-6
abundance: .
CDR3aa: ASSFQERRYTGELF

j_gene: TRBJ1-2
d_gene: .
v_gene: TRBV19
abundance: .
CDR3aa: ASSVDKGNYGYT

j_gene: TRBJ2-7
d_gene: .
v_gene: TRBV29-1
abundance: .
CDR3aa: SVGGRDIYQNEQY

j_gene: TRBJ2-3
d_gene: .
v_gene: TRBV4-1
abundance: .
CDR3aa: ASSQPQGTDTQY

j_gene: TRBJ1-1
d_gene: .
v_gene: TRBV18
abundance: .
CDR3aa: ASSPQTGEAF

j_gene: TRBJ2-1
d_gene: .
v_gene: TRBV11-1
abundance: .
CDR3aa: ASSFQISYNEQF

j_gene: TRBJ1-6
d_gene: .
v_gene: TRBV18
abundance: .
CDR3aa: ASSSRQNNSPLH

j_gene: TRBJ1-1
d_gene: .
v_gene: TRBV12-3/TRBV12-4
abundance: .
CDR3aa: ASSWAPYTEAF

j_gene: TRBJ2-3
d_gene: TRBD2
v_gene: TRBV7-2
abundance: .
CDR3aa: ASSFLAGTPTDTQY

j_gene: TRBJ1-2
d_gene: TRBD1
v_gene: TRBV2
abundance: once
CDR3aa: ASTRQGSTNYGYT

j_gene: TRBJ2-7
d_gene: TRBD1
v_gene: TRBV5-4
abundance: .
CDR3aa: ASSLDRDSSYEQY

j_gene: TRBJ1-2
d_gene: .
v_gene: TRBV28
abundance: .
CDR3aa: ASSWEGNGYT

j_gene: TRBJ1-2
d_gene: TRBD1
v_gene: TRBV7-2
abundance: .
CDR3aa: ASSPALTGQGNYGYT

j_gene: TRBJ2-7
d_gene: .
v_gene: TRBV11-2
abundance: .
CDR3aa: ASTSLRSYEQY

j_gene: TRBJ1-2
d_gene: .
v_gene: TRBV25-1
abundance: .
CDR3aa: ASSVPGLSGVGYT

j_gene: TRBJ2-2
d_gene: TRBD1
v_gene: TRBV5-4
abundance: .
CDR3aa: ASNVAGGFGELF

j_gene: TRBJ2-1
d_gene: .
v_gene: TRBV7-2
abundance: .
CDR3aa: ASSFVFGEEQF

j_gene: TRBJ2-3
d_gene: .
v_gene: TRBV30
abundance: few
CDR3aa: AWSTRGTQY

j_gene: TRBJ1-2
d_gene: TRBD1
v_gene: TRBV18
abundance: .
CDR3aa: ASSPGQGRGYT

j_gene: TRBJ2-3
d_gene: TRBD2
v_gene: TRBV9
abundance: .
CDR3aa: ASSTSTGSGGFVDTQY

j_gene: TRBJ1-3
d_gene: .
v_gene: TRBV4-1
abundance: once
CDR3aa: ASSQEGTGPLGNTIY

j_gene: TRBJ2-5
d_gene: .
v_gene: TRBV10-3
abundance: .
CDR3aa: AISESGGPQETQY

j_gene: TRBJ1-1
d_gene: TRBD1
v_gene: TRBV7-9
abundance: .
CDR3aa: ASSLNRGEAF

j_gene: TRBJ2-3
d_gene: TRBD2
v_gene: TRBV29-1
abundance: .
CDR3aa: SAASGTSGRGRDTQY

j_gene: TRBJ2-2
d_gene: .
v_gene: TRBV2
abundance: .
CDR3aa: ASGGRTGELF

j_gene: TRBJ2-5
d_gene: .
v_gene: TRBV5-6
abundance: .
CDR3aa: ASSSFDRYWEETQY

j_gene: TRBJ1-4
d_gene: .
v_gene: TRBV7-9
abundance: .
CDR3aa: ASSTHYLLGAATNEKLF

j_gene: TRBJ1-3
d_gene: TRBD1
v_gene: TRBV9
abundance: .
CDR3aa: ASSGDRTGNTIY

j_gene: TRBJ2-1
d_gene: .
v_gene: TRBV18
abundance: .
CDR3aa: ASSPRDLGNEQF

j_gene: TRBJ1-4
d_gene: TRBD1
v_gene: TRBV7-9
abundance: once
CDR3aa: ASSSGGEGEKLF

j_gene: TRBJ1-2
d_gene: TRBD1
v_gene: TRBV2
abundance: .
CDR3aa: ASSDGAGGGYT

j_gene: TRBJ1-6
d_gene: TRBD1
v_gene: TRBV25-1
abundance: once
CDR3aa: ASRGTGVNSPLH

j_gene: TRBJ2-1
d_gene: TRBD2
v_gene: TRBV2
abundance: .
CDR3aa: ASSKYSATSGRANEQF

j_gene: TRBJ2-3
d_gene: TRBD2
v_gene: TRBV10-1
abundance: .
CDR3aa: ASSEGTSALNSTDTQY

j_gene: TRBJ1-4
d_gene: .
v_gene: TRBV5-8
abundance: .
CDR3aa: ASSLALVATNEKLF